These 21 T cell receptor beta chains originate from one sample sequenced in a study of T cells in Graves' hyperthyroidism and ophthalmopathy. RNA transcripts were the template for amplifying TCR beta CDR3 regions. In the first-round RT-PCR of the TCR CDR3, the HTBI primer set was used. TCRdb recomputed calls from the multiplex PCR reads with MiXCR, one row per CDR3 protein. The data contain 620,000 or so distinct CDR3 sequences, around 13% of them singletons. Sequencing input: blood. These receptors all stem from a woman between 45 and 65 years old with Graves' ophthalmopathy.

This clonotype was found many times. This chain joins TRBV14 and TRBJ2-1; perhaps D is TRBD1 or TRBD2 (5 bases each). This CDR3 is built from 16 residues. V lost 1 base and J 5 bases, leaving 15 bases between the germline ends. Per germline, CDR1 SGHDN and CDR2 FVKESK. DNA of the CDR3: TGTGCCAGCAGCCAAGGATCTAGCAGGGCAAACAATGAGCAGTTCTTC. The encoded protein is CASSQGSSRANNEQFF.

In this sample, this clonotype turned up many times. The J gene is TRBJ2-3, the V gene TRBV20-1; 8 bases fit TRBD2. Unmatched junction bases numbered 6, after V lost 1 base and J lost 3 bases. This CDR3 spans 15 amino acids. CDR1 DFQATT and CDR2 SNEGSKA come from the germline V gene (reference sequence). CDR3 in amino acids: CSARGREGRTDTQYF. CDR3 in DNA: TGCAGTGCTAGAGGCCGGGAGGGCCGTACAGATACGCAGTATTTT.

The V call is TRBV7-2, the J call TRBJ2-2; 14 nucleotides line up with TRBD2. J lost 8 bases, V lost 5 bases, and 1 base had no gene match. CDR3 length: 14 residues. In germline, CDR1 is SGHTA, CDR2 FQGNSA. This CDR3 reads CASSRTSGRGELFF. The DNA of the CDR3 is TGTGCCAGCAGCAGGACTAGCGGGAGGGGGGAGCTGTTTTTT.

This clonotype was seen many times. An end of the junction differs from the germline gene, which may be a read error. V gene TRBV27 combines with J gene TRBJ2-7; D not certain. Looked up from germline, CDR1 is MNHEY and CDR2 is SMNVEV (reference sequence). The CDR3 totals 15 residues. CDR3: CASRLSWSSEYEQYF. In nucleotides, the CDR3 is TGTGCCAGCAGATTATCATGGTCCAGTGAGTACGAGCAGTACTTC.

The rearrangement links TRBV5-1 to TRBJ2-1, with 9 nucleotides matching TRBD1. The CDR3 runs to 17 residues. From germline, CDR1 is SGHRS and CDR2 YFSETQ. J was trimmed by 4 bases and V by 4 bases; bases with no gene match: 12. The CDR3 bases are TGCGCCAGCAGCCTCATCCGACGGACAGGGGAGTACAATGAGCAGTTCTTC. Translated, it gives CASSLIRRTGEYNEQFF.

This clonotype was seen more than once but under ten times. The J gene is TRBJ1-2, the V gene TRBV30; 7 nucleotides match TRBD1. After removal of 4 bases from V and 6 bases from J, the junction contained 20 bases not matched to a gene. This CDR3 spans 17 amino acids. Looked up from germline, CDR1 is GTSNPN and CDR2 is SVGIG (reference sequence). CDR3 bases: TGTGCCTGGAAGGAAGGGGGCGCGTCTGGTCTCACGGATGGCTACACCTTC. It translates to CAWKEGGASGLTDGYTF. The full variable domain, rest sourced from reference TRBV30 and TRBJ1-2, is SQTIHQWPATLVQPVGSPLSLECTVEGTSNPNLYWYRQAAGRGLQLLFYSVGIGQISSEVPQNLSASRPQDRQFILSSKKLLLSDSGFYLCAWKEGGASGLTDGYTFGSGTRLTVV.

This clonotype was counted ten times or more. V is TRBV12-3 or TRBV12-4 and J is TRBJ2-5; D uncertain. Deletions cut 6 bases from V and 2 bases from J, with 10 bases between. This CDR3 region has 13 residues. The CDR3 DNA reads TGTGCCAGCAGCAAGAACCATCAAGAGACCCAGTACTTC. It encodes CASSKNHQETQYF.

There are many counts of this clonotype. V gene TRBV20-1 combines with J gene TRBJ2-7; TRBD2 aligns across 8 bases. CDR1 and CDR2 (germline): DFQATT, SNEGSKA (reference sequence). V shed 2 bases, J shed 3 bases, and the junction held 21 bases outside the gene matches. This CDR3 contains 19 residues. DNA of the CDR3: TGCAGTGCTAGAAAGTGGGGACTAGGATCCAAATGGCGGGACTACGAGCAGTACTTC. It translates to CSARKWGLGSKWRDYEQYF.

The chain carries TRBV6-6 and TRBJ1-2; D may be TRBD1 (5 bases). The V gene's germline CDR1 is MNHNY and CDR2 SVGAGI (reference sequence). The CDR3 loop spans 15 amino acids. The V and J ends lost 0 bases and 2 bases respectively, with 10 bases between them. Here the CDR3 DNA reads TGTGCCAGCAGTTACTCGGTGAGACAGAACTATGGCTACACCTTC. Protein sequence: CASSYSVRQNYGYTF.

This clonotype occurred many times. The chain joins TRBV20-1 to TRBJ1-2; 12 bases align to TRBD1. Unmatched junction bases numbered 20, after V lost 6 bases and J lost 6 bases. Germline V CDR1 and CDR2: DFQATT, SNEGSKA (reference sequence). This CDR3 is built from 18 residues. This chain's CDR3 is CSAPARIGTGGVTNGYTF. The CDR3 coding sequence is TGCAGTGCCCCGGCGAGGATCGGGACAGGGGGCGTAACGAATGGCTACACCTTC.

The chain employs TRBV24-1 and TRBJ2-1; a possible D gene is TRBD2 (6 bases). Trimming took 5 bases from V and 0 from J, leaving 16 bases between them. The germline V gene has CDR1 KGHDR and CDR2 SFDVKD. The CDR3 length is 17 residues. The CDR3 DNA follows: TGTGCCACCAGTGGGGTGGGCGGGGATAGCTCCTACAATGAGCAGTTCTTC. Encoded protein: CATSGVGGDSSYNEQFF.

This clonotype has ten or more counts. The genes are TRBV7-2 and TRBJ2-2; 7 nucleotides line up with TRBD1. The CDR3 length is 16 residues. Trimming removed 2 bases from V and 0 bases from J; junction bases left unmatched: 3. Germline V lookup: CDR1 SGHTA, CDR2 FQGNSA. The CDR3, as DNA: TGTGCCAGCAGCTTAATGACAGGGTCGAACACCGGGGAGCTGTTTTTT. It specifies CASSLMTGSNTGELFF. The entire variable domain, with the rest obtained from reference TRBV7-2 and TRBJ2-2, is as follows: GAGVSQSPSNKVTEKGKDVELRCDPISGHTALYWYRQSLGQGLEFLIYFQGNSAPDKSGLPSDRFSAERTGGSVSTLTIQRTQQEDSAVYLCASSLMTGSNTGELFFGEGSRLTVL.

This clonotype appeared a few times. This chain joins TRBV7-2 and TRBJ2-1; a weak D match, TRBD2 (6 bases). Germline CDR1 SGHTA, CDR2 FQGNSA. The CDR3 has 15 residues. V dropped 1 base and J dropped 7 bases, with 14 bases sitting between them. CDR3: CASSLVWGLGNEQFF. The CDR3 DNA sequence: TGTGCCAGCAGCTTAGTCTGGGGACTTGGGAATGAGCAGTTCTTC.

The chain recombines TRBV14 with TRBJ2-1; D unclear. Germline CDR1 is SGHDN and CDR2 is FVKESK. Trimming cost V 3 bases and J 12 bases, with 12 bases left between them. The CDR3 loop spans 12 amino acids. The chain's CDR3 is CASSHFLLGQFF. The CDR3 DNA follows: TGTGCCAGCAGCCACTTCTTACTGGGGCAGTTCTTC.

This clonotype was found many times. This chain uses TRBV28 with TRBJ2-3, with 9 bases lining up with TRBD2. Looked up from germline, CDR1 is MDHEN and CDR2 is SYDVKM. The CDR3 sequence is 20 residues long. V shed 4 bases and J 4 bases; nucleotides not matched to a gene: 21. The CDR3 DNA reads TGTGCCAGCAGTTATCCGACTAGCGGCGGGAGGGCCCCAATCGCAGATACGCAGTATTTT. Encoded protein: CASSYPTSGGRAPIADTQYF.

The V gene is TRBV24-1, the J gene TRBJ2-5; TRBD2 matches 8 bases. J gave up 3 bases and V 4 bases, and 3 bases lay outside the gene matches. Germline V gives CDR1 KGHDR, CDR2 SFDVKD. This CDR3 has 14 amino acids. The CDR3 reads CATSDPGGEETQYF. The DNA for the CDR3 is TGTGCCACCAGTGACCCGGGGGGGGAAGAGACCCAGTACTTC.

This clonotype was counted many times. J is TRBJ1-1 and V is TRBV29-1; D possibly corresponds to TRBD1 (6 bases). The V end was cut by 5 bases, the J end by 0 bases, with 13 bases between. This CDR3 has 14 amino acids. CDR1 and CDR2 from the germline V gene are SQVTM and ANQGSEA. The CDR3 DNA reads as TGCAGCGTTTCTAACAGGGCCATGAACACTGAAGCTTTCTTT. Residues: CSVSNRAMNTEAFF.

This clonotype was detected many times. The V and J genes are TRBV28 and TRBJ2-7, with TRBD1 identical over 8 bases. This CDR3 spans 15 amino acids. Germline trimming cut 7 bases from V and 1 base from J; bases unmatched to any gene: 9. CDR1 MDHEN and CDR2 SYDVKM come from the germline V gene. The CDR3 reads CASTDRGRLSYEQYF. The CDR3 nucleotides read TGTGCCAGCACCGACAGGGGCCGCTTGTCCTACGAGCAGTACTTC.

This clonotype was seen ten or more times. The chain combines TRBV7-2 with TRBJ2-7; 9 bases are shared with TRBD1. Per the germline V gene, CDR1 is SGHTA and CDR2 is FQGNSA. Unmatched junction bases numbered 4, after V lost 5 bases and J lost 2 bases. The CDR3 is made up of 14 amino acids. CDR3 nucleotides: TGTGCCAGCAGCACCGGGACAGGGACCTACGAGCAGTACTTC. As protein: CASSTGTGTYEQYF.

This chain connects TRBV29-1 to TRBJ2-7; D might be TRBD1 (6 bases). The germline V gene has CDR1 SQVTM and CDR2 ANQGSEA. This CDR3 comprises 14 residues. V lost 6 bases and J lost 3, with 18 bases in between. CDR3 loop: CSVVGDIVGYEQYF. The CDR3 region has the DNA TGCAGCGTGGTCGGGGACATCGTCGGCTACGAGCAGTACTTC.

This clonotype came up many times. The chain combines TRBV7-9 with TRBJ2-1; 8 nucleotides match TRBD1. The CDR3 is 15 residues long. Germline CDR1 SEHNR, CDR2 FQNEAQ (reference sequence). J was trimmed by 5 bases and V by 1 base; bases with no gene match: 4. The CDR3, as DNA: TGTGCCAGCAGCTTAGTGCAGGGACAGGACAATGAGCAGTTCTTC. This encodes CASSLVQGQDNEQFF.